Listed below are T cell receptor beta chains from one sample, sequenced in a study of vaccination and CD4 T cells after COVID-19. MiXCR, run by TCRdb on the PCR reads, gives a single entry per CDR3 protein. The sample holds about 15,000 distinct CDR3 sequences, around three quarters seen once. No antigen is known for these receptors. The sample comprised CD4+ T cells from blood, cultured in vitro. The receptor source for this set is a human donor who had recovered from COVID-19. The CDR3 runs from the conserved cysteine through the conserved F or W. The D gene is left open where the match is weak. Size tells how often a clone was seen (once, few, many) or the class of an expanded clone, and some rows leave it out.

J,size,V,D,CDR3,DNA
TRBJ2-3,.,TRBV4-2,.,CASSQGLLTASPSTDTQYF,TGTGCCAGCAGCCAAGGGTTGCTGACAGCTTCTCCTAGCACAGATACGCAGTATTTC
TRBJ1-1,.,TRBV11-2,TRBD1,CASSFLTGGIGRTEAFF,TGTGCCAGCAGCTTCTTGACAGGGGGGATAGGTCGCACTGAAGCTTTCTTT
TRBJ2-1,.,TRBV12-3/TRBV12-4,TRBD1,CASTPGQAYNEQFF,TGTGCCAGCACCCCGGGACAGGCTTACAATGAGCAGTTCTTC
TRBJ1-5,few,TRBV4-3,.,CASSQDGTGRRSNQPQHF,TGCGCCAGCAGCCAAGACGGTACAGGGAGGAGGAGCAATCAGCCCCAGCATTTT
TRBJ2-7,once,TRBV11-2,.,CASSALTPYQSYEQYF,TGTGCCAGCAGCGCGCTGACACCGTATCAATCCTACGAGCAGTACTTC
TRBJ1-1,once,TRBV28,.,CASRHREGAFF,TGTGCCAGCAGGCACAGGGAAGGGGCTTTCTTT
TRBJ1-5,.,TRBV6-1,.,CASSARLEYSNQPQHF,TGTGCCAGCAGTGCCCGGTTGGAGTATAGCAATCAGCCCCAGCATTTT
TRBJ2-3,once,TRBV19,TRBD1,CASSIGWTGTGGDTQYF,TGTGCCAGTAGTATCGGCTGGACCGGGACAGGGGGAGATACGCAGTATTTT
TRBJ1-2,few,TRBV6-1,TRBD1,CASSRPGQENYGYTF,TGTGCCAGCAGTCGCCCTGGACAGGAGAACTATGGCTACACCTTC
TRBJ1-2,.,TRBV7-8,.,CASSLGRGQIYGYTF,TGTGCCAGCAGCTTAGGAAGGGGTCAGATCTATGGCTACACCTTC
TRBJ1-5,.,TRBV27,TRBD1,CASRKDRANQPQHF,TGTGCCAGCAGGAAGGACAGGGCTAATCAGCCCCAGCATTTT
TRBJ1-5,.,TRBV30,.,CAWSPGHPNNQPQHF,TGTGCCTGGAGTCCGGGACATCCCAACAATCAGCCCCAGCATTTT
TRBJ1-5,.,TRBV20-1,TRBD1,CSATGTGSNQPQHF,TGCAGTGCCACCGGGACAGGTAGCAATCAGCCCCAGCATTTT
TRBJ1-3,.,TRBV20-1,.,CSVPDPGNTIYF,TGCAGTGTCCCGGACCCAGGAAACACCATATATTTT
TRBJ1-5,.,TRBV6-2/TRBV6-3,.,CASSPGGLSNQPQHF,TGTGCCAGCTCCCCCGGGGGGCTTAGCAATCAGCCCCAGCATTTT
TRBJ1-2,.,TRBV5-6,TRBD1,CASSLVGQPTRGYTF,TGTGCCAGCAGCTTGGTGGGACAGCCCACAAGGGGCTACACCTTC
TRBJ1-1,.,TRBV27,TRBD1,CASSPLGGGGYTEAFF,TGTGCCAGCAGTCCCCTGGGAGGAGGGGGCTACACTGAAGCTTTCTTT
TRBJ1-6,once,TRBV19,.,CASSILDDNSPLHF,TGTGCCAGTAGTATTCTGGACGATAATTCACCCCTCCACTTT
TRBJ2-3,.,TRBV7-2,TRBD2,CASSPGGAGGDTQYF,TGTGCCAGCAGCCCCGGGGGAGCGGGAGGAGATACGCAGTATTTT
TRBJ1-6,few,TRBV6-5,.,CASSYGGATLHF,TGTGCCAGCAGTTACGGGGGGGCCACCCTCCACTTT
TRBJ1-5,.,TRBV20-1,.,CSAASLSGNQPQHF,TGCAGTGCCGCATCCCTGAGCGGCAATCAGCCCCAGCATTTT
TRBJ1-5,.,TRBV20-1,.,CSVRGGPSNQPQHF,TGCAGTGTTAGGGGGGGGCCCTCGAATCAGCCCCAGCATTTT
TRBJ1-5,.,TRBV7-2,.,CASSLLWGQPQHF,TGTGCCAGCAGCTTATTATGGGGGCAGCCCCAGCATTTT
TRBJ2-3,once,TRBV11-3,.,CASSYSTGSSTDTQYF,TGTGCCAGCAGCTACTCTACGGGGTCCTCCACAGATACGCAGTATTTT
TRBJ1-3,.,TRBV7-9,.,CASSPRTLISLSLSGNTIYF,TGTGCCAGCAGCCCACGGACTCTTATCTCACTCTCTCTCTCTGGAAACACCATATATTTT
TRBJ1-1,.,TRBV28,.,CASSLAGFNTEAFF,TGTGCCAGCAGTTTGGCGGGTTTTAACACTGAAGCTTTCTTT
TRBJ1-1,.,TRBV15,TRBD1,CATWQTGESTEAFF,TGTGCCACATGGCAAACAGGGGAGTCCACTGAAGCTTTCTTT
TRBJ2-3,.,TRBV11-2,TRBD1,CASGRDRVTDTQYF,TGTGCCAGCGGACGGGACAGAGTCACAGATACGCAGTATTTT
TRBJ2-7,.,TRBV20-1,.,CSAHKGGDEQYF,TGCAGTGCTCACAAAGGAGGGGACGAGCAGTACTTC
TRBJ1-2,.,TRBV7-9,.,CASSFLSYGYTF,TGTGCCAGCAGCTTCCTCAGTTATGGCTACACCTTC
TRBJ1-6,few,TRBV28,TRBD1,CASSLQTGGISPLHF,TGTGCCAGCAGTCTCCAGACAGGGGGCATTTCACCCCTCCACTTT
TRBJ2-7,medium-sized,TRBV20-1,TRBD1,CSARSWGQGVRSSYEQYF,TGCAGTGCTAGGAGTTGGGGACAGGGGGTACGTAGCTCCTACGAGCAGTACTTC
TRBJ2-7,.,TRBV27,TRBD1,CASSPRDSREQYF,TGTGCCAGCAGTCCCCGGGACAGCCGGGAGCAGTACTTC
TRBJ2-5,.,TRBV7-2,TRBD2,CASSLGGGETQYF,TGTGCCAGCAGCTTAGGCGGGGGGGAGACCCAGTACTTC
TRBJ1-6,.,TRBV28,TRBD1,CASSLTRDSGNSPLHF,TGTGCCAGCAGTTTAACCCGGGACAGCGGTAATTCACCCCTCCACTTT
TRBJ1-3,.,TRBV23-1,TRBD1,CASRPGTAAVGTIYF,TGCGCCAGCAGACCCGGGACAGCCGCCGTAGGCACCATATATTTT
TRBJ2-7,.,TRBV6-1,.,CASSSLVGAGYEQYF,TGTGCCAGCAGCTCCCTTGTGGGGGCGGGCTACGAGCAGTACTTC
TRBJ1-2,.,TRBV28,.,CASSLGASRAYGYTF,TGTGCCAGCAGTTTAGGGGCCTCCCGCGCCTATGGCTACACCTTC
TRBJ1-2,once,TRBV11-2,.,CASSSTQKRGRVSGYTF,TGTGCCAGCAGCTCCACCCAAAAGAGGGGCAGGGTCAGTGGCTACACCTTC
TRBJ1-1,once,TRBV7-2,.,CASSLLPGLPEAFF,TGTGCCAGCAGCTTACTGCCGGGTCTTCCTGAAGCTTTCTTT
TRBJ1-6,.,TRBV6-4,TRBD1,CASSDTTGGNSPLHF,TGTGCCAGCAGTGACACCACAGGGGGAAATTCACCCCTCCACTTT
TRBJ2-7,.,TRBV11-3,TRBD2,CASSSLAGPSYEQYF,TGTGCCAGCAGCTCCTTAGCGGGACCTTCCTACGAGCAGTACTTC
TRBJ2-1,.,TRBV6-1,.,CASRAPGRRVRNEQFF,TGTGCCAGCAGGGCCCCGGGGAGACGGGTGCGGAATGAGCAGTTCTTC
TRBJ2-5,.,TRBV7-2,.,CASSLAQGRVETQYF,TGTGCCAGCAGCTTAGCGCAGGGCAGGGTTGAGACCCAGTACTTC
TRBJ1-1,few,TRBV27,.,CASSNQGGAFF,TGTGCCAGCAGTAACCAAGGAGGGGCTTTCTTT
TRBJ1-5,.,TRBV19,.,CASARTPKGPQPQHF,TGTGCCAGCGCTCGGACACCCAAAGGGCCTCAGCCCCAGCATTTT
TRBJ2-2,.,TRBV24-1,.,CATSGGNTGRGWTGELFF,TGTGCCACCAGTGGGGGAAATACGGGACGAGGGTGGACCGGGGAGCTGTTTTTT
TRBJ2-7,.,TRBV7-2,TRBD2,CASSLVAGGDEQYF,TGTGCCAGCAGCTTGGTTGCGGGGGGCGACGAGCAGTACTTC